This record covers a single TCR beta chain. In the same sample, other DNA sequences code for this CDR3. This sample is part of a study of shared clonotypes between healthy human individuals. V gave up 1 base and J gave up 2 bases, with 10 bases separating them. This CDR3 spans 15 amino acids. In germline, CDR1 is SGHRS, CDR2 YFSETQ. The data were produced by immunoSEQ multiplex PCR, yet TCRdb's version contains in-frame clones alone and is incomplete. The sample lists about 2.3 million clones; 80% to 95% were seen once. The sample consisted of naive CD4+ T cells from PBMCs. Subset meaning: CD45RA+ positively selected. The chain uses TRBV5-1 and TRBJ2-1; no firm D call. The TCR originated in a man between 18 and 35 years old in good health. Some clones in this sample may be carry-over from other donors' samples. CDR3 in amino acids: CASSLTSSTYNEQFF. CDR3 in DNA: TGCGCCAGCAGCTTGACGAGTTCAACCTACAATGAGCAGTTCTTC.